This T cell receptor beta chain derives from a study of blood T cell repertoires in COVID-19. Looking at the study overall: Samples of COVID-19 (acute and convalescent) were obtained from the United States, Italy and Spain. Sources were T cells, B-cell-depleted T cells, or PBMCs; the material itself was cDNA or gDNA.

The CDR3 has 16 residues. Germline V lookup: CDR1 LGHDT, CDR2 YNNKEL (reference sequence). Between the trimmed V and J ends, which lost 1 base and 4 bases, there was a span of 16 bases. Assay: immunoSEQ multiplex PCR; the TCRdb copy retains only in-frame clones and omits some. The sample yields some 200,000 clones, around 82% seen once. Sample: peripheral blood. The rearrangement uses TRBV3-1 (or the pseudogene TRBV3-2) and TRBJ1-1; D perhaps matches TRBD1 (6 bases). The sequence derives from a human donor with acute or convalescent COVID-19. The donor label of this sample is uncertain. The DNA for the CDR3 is TGTGCCAGCAGCCAAGTCGGGGGGCTAGGGAGCACTGAAGCTTTCTTT. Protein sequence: CASSQVGGLGSTEAFF.